There are many counts of the clone carrying this TCR beta chain. Its matching antigen is unknown. Germline CDR1 and CDR2: SEHNR and FQNEAQ (reference sequence). V was trimmed by 5 bases and J by 4 bases, leaving 16 bases between them. The CDR3 runs 15 residues. This sample is drawn from a study of T cell repertoires in cytomegalovirus infection. Study-level information: Epitope selection comprised recently identified HLA-C-restricted CMV epitopes and well-studied HLA-B-restricted CMV epitopes.

Using its own MiXCR run on the reads, TCRdb lists one record per CDR3 protein. The sample holds 650,000 to 900,000 distinct CDR3 sequences, about 28% seen once. This sequence joins TRBV7-9 and TRBJ2-3, with D possibly being TRBD2 (5 bases). Sequenced material: cultured CD8+ T cells from PBMCs, taken from culture after CMV antigen stimulation. This clonotype was obtained from a human donor in good health (CMV status not recorded). Some clones in this sample may be carry-over from other donors' samples. CDR3 in amino acids: CASSPAQLGADTQYF. CDR3 bases: TGTGCCAGCAGCCCCGCCCAACTAGGAGCAGATACGCAGTATTTT.